This T cell receptor beta chain appears in the sequencing data of a study of cytomegalovirus exposure and HLA in healthy donors. Study-wide points: The study recorded 150 to 200 TCR beta chains that were cytomegalovirus-associated.

Trimming left V 0 bases short and J 4 bases short, with 16 bases between. This CDR3 has 17 residues. Germline V lookup: CDR1 GTSNPN, CDR2 SVGIG (reference sequence). Using immunoSEQ multiplex PCR, the repertoire was profiled, and TCRdb retains in-frame clones only, with some absent. The top ten clones hold 0.83% of a sample with about 360,000 clones, about nine tenths of them seen once. Of note for this clone: Its antigen is currently unknown.

The gene calls are TRBV30 and TRBJ2-6, with TRBD1 as a possible D gene (6 bases). The sample consisted of PBMCs. This TCR was recovered from a woman under 30 in good health and CMV-seronegative. The CDR3: CAWSVDRLGSGANVLTF. CDR3 nucleotide sequence: TGTGCCTGGAGTGTAGACAGGTTAGGATCAGGGGCCAACGTCCTGACTTTC.